This T cell receptor (beta chain) appears in the sequencing data of a study of cytomegalovirus exposure and HLA in healthy donors. Turning to the study itself: Later, an analysis reported that the 130 or so validation repertoires had used the same platform as the 500 to 750 first-cohort repertoires.

TCRdb's copy holds only in-frame clones and misses some; the assay was immunoSEQ multiplex PCR. The sample has tens of thousands of clones, roughly 96% seen once. Notes on the study in general: There were a few CMV-associated chains whose specificity for CMV antigens was confirmed in vitro. With high specificity and sensitivity, the classifier reportedly diagnosed cytomegalovirus status. Among TCR sequences, most were rare, though some public TCRs appeared in many donors.

Germline V CDR1 and CDR2: SGDLS, YYNGEE. Trimming pared 3 bases from V and 0 bases from J, leaving 18 bases between. The CDR3 contains 18 residues. To note about this clone: What it binds is not known.

The chain uses TRBV9 and TRBJ1-4; possibly TRBD1 for D (6 bases). Material: PBMCs. The TCR was taken from a man younger than 35 in good health and CMV-seronegative. CDR3 sequence: CASSGGRGADPTNEKLFF. CDR3 coding DNA: TGTGCCAGCAGCGGGGGGCGAGGGGCTGACCCAACTAATGAAAAACTGTTTTTT.